Listed here are 23 T cell receptor beta chains from one sample, sequenced in a study of cytomegalovirus exposure and HLA in healthy donors. PCR amplification relied on 60 Vbeta primers (plus 13 Jbeta primers). Here immunoSEQ multiplex PCR was the method, and the copy in TCRdb shows in-frame clones only, minus some. The sample contains 55,000 to 80,000 clones, 70% to 90% of which appear only once. The sequenced material came from PBMCs. The receptors come from a woman in her thirties in good health and CMV-seronegative.

V is TRBV5-4 and J is TRBJ1-1; D uncertain. Per germline, CDR1 SGHNT and CDR2 YYREEE (reference sequence). The CDR3 has 15 amino acids. V was shortened by 2 bases and J by 1 base, with 12 bases between the two germline ends. The CDR3 reads CASSLSGVPNTEAFF. The CDR3 nucleotides are TGTGCCAGCAGCTTATCCGGGGTTCCGAACACTGAAGCTTTCTTT. Combining the CDR3 with reference TRBV5-4 and TRBJ1-1 gives the whole variable domain ETGVTQSPTHLIKTRGQQVTLRCSSQSGHNTVSWYQQALGQGPQFIFQYYREEENGRGNFPPRFSGLQFPNYSSELNVNALELDDSALYLCASSLSGVPNTEAFFGQGTRLTVV.

The V call is TRBV7-7, the J call TRBJ2-7; no reliable D call. Trimming took off 5 bases at V and 3 bases at J, with 17 bases between the two ends. The CDR3 runs 15 residues. CDR1 SSHAT and CDR2 FNYEAQ come from the germline V gene (reference sequence). CDR3 sequence: CASSLGEARVYEQYF. CDR3 coding DNA: TGTGCCAGCAGCCTAGGAGAGGCGAGAGTCTACGAGCAGTACTTC. The full variable domain, in which reference TRBV7-7 and TRBJ2-7 provide the parts outside the CDR3, is GAGVSQSPRYKVTKRGQDVTLRCDPISSHATLYWYQQALGQGPEFLTYFNYEAQPDKSGLPSDRFSAERPEGSISTLTIQRTEQRDSAMYRCASSLGEARVYEQYFGPGTRLTVT.

This clone was seen only once. The chain couples TRBV28 to TRBJ1-1, with 9 nucleotides matching TRBD1. Germline V gene sequence: CDR1 MDHEN, CDR2 SYDVKM. With V trimmed by 4 bases and J by 2 bases, 8 bases remained unmatched. This CDR3 is 16 amino acids long. The DNA of the CDR3 is TGTGCCAGCAGTTCGAAAATGGGACAGGGTAACACTGAAGCTTTCTTT. Amino acids: CASSSKMGQGNTEAFF.

This sequence joins TRBV15 and TRBJ2-2, with 7 bases matching TRBD1. V trimming: 1 base; J trimming: 8 bases; junction bases outside the gene matches: 13. The CDR3 loop spans 17 amino acids. Looked up from germline, CDR1 is LNHNV and CDR2 is YYDKDF (reference sequence). CDR3 protein: CATSRGVQGTMGGELFF. The DNA of the CDR3 is TGTGCCACCAGCAGAGGGGTACAGGGGACCATGGGAGGGGAGCTGTTTTTT.

The chain joins TRBV14 to TRBJ2-6, with 9 bases that match TRBD1. This CDR3 is 21 amino acids long. Germline-derived CDR1 and CDR2 are SGHDN and FVKESK. With 5 bases clipped from V and 9 bases from J, the junction kept 26 bases outside the gene matches. CDR3 sequence: CASSATDRGLLVFLAVNVLTF. The DNA of the CDR3 is TGTGCCAGCAGCGCAACGGACAGGGGCTTACTTGTATTTCTGGCTGTCAACGTCCTGACTTTC. The entire variable domain, with the rest obtained from reference TRBV14 and TRBJ2-6, is as follows: EAGVTQFPSHSVIEKGQTVTLRCDPISGHDNLYWYRRVMGKEIKFLLHFVKESKQDESGMPNNRFLAERTGGTYSTLKVQPAELEDSGVYFCASSATDRGLLVFLAVNVLTFGAGSRLTVL.

This chain uses TRBV7-6 with TRBJ2-7, with TRBD1 matching 10 bases. The V and J ends lost 5 bases and 6 bases, in that order; junction bases with no gene match: 13. The V gene's germline CDR1 is SGHVS and CDR2 FNYEAQ. The CDR3 spans 16 residues. CDR3 residues: CASSPPPGTGVVEQYF. Here the CDR3 DNA reads TGTGCCAGCAGCCCGCCCCCCGGGACAGGGGTTGTCGAGCAGTACTTC.

This clone was detected a few times. The rearrangement links TRBV20-1 to TRBJ1-5; D gene ambiguous. Germline V gene lookup returns CDR1 DFQATT and CDR2 SNEGSKA (reference sequence). The CDR3 is 11 residues long. Trimming took off 0 bases at V and 9 bases at J, with 6 bases between the two ends. DNA for the CDR3: TGCAGTGCTAGAGATGCCGGGCCCCAGCATTTT. The encoded protein is CSARDAGPQHF.

This chain connects TRBV7-9 to TRBJ2-5, with TRBD1 as a possible D gene (5 bases). CDR1 and CDR2 (germline): SEHNR, FQNEAQ (reference sequence). There are 16 residues in the CDR3. Trimming removed 3 bases from V and 4 bases from J, with 18 bases in between. For the CDR3, the DNA is TGTGCCAGCAGCTTTCCTTCGACAGCAACCTCAGAGACCCAGTACTTC. It specifies CASSFPSTATSETQYF.

Only one count was recorded for this clone. The V call is TRBV2, the J call TRBJ2-2, with 10 positions matching TRBD2. The CDR3 sequence is 17 residues long. Germline values: CDR1 SNHLY, CDR2 FYNNEI. V lost 7 bases to trimming and J lost 5 bases; unmatched junction nucleotides: 13. Here the CDR3 DNA reads TGTGCCAGCATCGTCGAGCCGGGACTAGCGAGGACCGGGGAGCTGTTTTTT. It encodes CASIVEPGLARTGELFF. Full variable domain (rest looked up from reference TRBV2 and TRBJ2-2): EPEVTQTPSHQVTQMGQEVILRCVPISNHLYFYWYRQILGQKVEFLVSFYNNEISEKSEIFDDQFSVERPDGSNFTLKIRSTKLEDSAMYFCASIVEPGLARTGELFFGEGSRLTVL.

This chain links TRBV7-6 with TRBJ1-1; D remains unclear. The germline V gene has CDR1 SGHVS and CDR2 FNYEAQ. The CDR3 consists of 16 residues. The V and J ends lost 5 bases and 1 base respectively, with 17 bases between them. CDR3 in DNA: TGTGCCAGCAGCGCCGTCGGGGTTGAGGGGAACACTGAAGCTTTCTTT. Translated: CASSAVGVEGNTEAFF.

The chain combines TRBV30 with TRBJ1-1; D gene unclear. V was cut by 2 bases and J by 6 bases, with 19 bases left in between. This CDR3 region has 15 residues. Germline-derived CDR1 and CDR2 are GTSNPN and SVGIG (reference sequence). CDR3 in amino acids: CAWSKSRRGPAEAFF. The CDR3 bases are TGTGCCTGGAGTAAAAGCCGGCGAGGCCCCGCTGAAGCTTTCTTT.

The CDR3 protein is CASCRDSSSGELFF. DNA of the CDR3: TGTGCCAGCTGCCGGGACAGTTCGTCCGGGGAGCTGTTTTTT. The rearrangement uses TRBV14 and TRBJ2-2; 7 bases map to TRBD1. The V gene end was trimmed by 8 bases and the J gene end by 6 bases; junction bases not matched to a gene: 9. Germline V lookup: CDR1 SGHDN, CDR2 FVKESK. The CDR3 runs 14 residues.

This clone was counted only a few times. V gene TRBV2 combines with J gene TRBJ1-1, with D hard to call. Trimming took off 4 bases at V and 2 bases at J, with 11 bases between the two ends. Germline V lookup: CDR1 SNHLY, CDR2 FYNNEI. The CDR3 sequence is 14 residues long. The CDR3 spells CASSVNETNTEAFF. CDR3 DNA: TGTGCCAGCAGTGTGAATGAGACAAACACTGAAGCTTTCTTT.

The gene calls are TRBV7-9 and TRBJ1-2; D gene uncertain. V was clipped by 3 bases and J by 2 bases, with 10 bases between them. The CDR3 totals 14 residues. Per germline, CDR1 SEHNR and CDR2 FQNEAQ (reference sequence). The CDR3 DNA follows: TGTGCCAGCAGCTTTGTTCTTATCAACTATGGCTACACCTTC. Translation gives CASSFVLINYGYTF.

The V call is TRBV19, the J call TRBJ1-6; D remains unclear. V was clipped by 3 bases and J by 9 bases, with 18 bases between them. This CDR3 region has 16 residues. The germline V gene encodes CDR1 LNHDA and CDR2 SQIVND (reference sequence). CDR3 region: CASSIGPDSSSSPLHF. The DNA of the CDR3 is TGTGCCAGTAGTATTGGCCCAGATTCCTCAAGTTCACCCCTCCACTTT.

The chain recombines TRBV14 with TRBJ1-4; D remains unclear. CDR3 length equals 14 residues. The V end lost 1 base, the J end lost 8 bases, and 11 bases lay between the germline ends. Germline CDR1 reads SGHDN; CDR2 reads FVKESK. DNA for the CDR3: TGTGCCAGCAGCCAAGTGGAGGGTGGCGAAAAACTGTTTTTT. Its protein is CASSQVEGGEKLFF.

V usage is TRBV18 and J usage is TRBJ1-1; possibly TRBD1 for D (5 bases). V lost 3 bases to trimming and J lost 0 bases, with 14 bases between them. This CDR3 contains 16 residues. The V gene's germline CDR1 is KGHSH and CDR2 LQKENI. CDR3 sequence: CASSPRTPIMNTEAFF. The CDR3 DNA reads as TGTGCCAGCTCACCCCGGACACCTATCATGAACACTGAAGCTTTCTTT.

The gene calls are TRBV7-9 and TRBJ2-3; 7 bases match TRBD2. CDR3 length: 13 amino acids. The germline gives CDR1 SEHNR, CDR2 FQNEAQ (reference sequence). Unmatched junction bases numbered 10, after V lost 3 bases and J lost 13 bases. The CDR3 nucleotides read TGTGCCAGCAGCTTCACCGGGACTAAGGACGAGTATTTT. This gives the protein CASSFTGTKDEYF.

V and J are TRBV9 and TRBJ1-2; D call uncertain. This CDR3 region has 11 residues. The V and J ends lost 3 bases and 3 bases respectively, with 3 bases between them. Germline CDR1 reads SGDLS; CDR2 reads YYNGEE. This chain's CDR3 is CASSADYGYTF. In nucleotides, the CDR3 is TGTGCCAGCAGCGCCGACTATGGCTACACCTTC.

The rearrangement links TRBV4-1 to TRBJ2-3, with no clear D. Germline V lookup: CDR1 MGHRA, CDR2 YSYEKL. CDR3 length equals 16 residues. V lost 0 bases and J lost 7, with 17 bases in between. The CDR3 is CASSQDPAPAWNTQYF. The CDR3 nucleotides are TGCGCCAGCAGCCAAGATCCAGCGCCTGCCTGGAATACGCAGTATTTT.

The gene calls are TRBV6-5 and TRBJ2-3; D is uncertain. V was trimmed by 4 bases and J by 1 base, leaving 12 bases between them. The length of the CDR3 is 15 residues. CDR1 is MNHEY, CDR2 SVGAGI, per germline. CDR3 loop: CASSLARLRTDTQYF. The CDR3 DNA reads as TGTGCCAGCAGTTTGGCCAGACTGCGCACAGATACGCAGTATTTT.

The J gene is TRBJ2-7, the V gene TRBV29-1; 12 nucleotides line up with TRBD1. This CDR3 has 13 residues. With 6 bases clipped from V and 5 bases from J, the junction kept 5 bases outside the gene matches. Per the germline V gene, CDR1 is SQVTM and CDR2 is ANQGSEA. The CDR3 reads CSVAGTGGHEQYF. The CDR3 coding sequence is TGCAGCGTGGCCGGGACAGGGGGCCACGAGCAGTACTTC.

The chain uses TRBV10-1 and TRBJ2-3; 9 bases map to TRBD2. V shed 5 bases, J shed 0 bases, and the junction held 3 bases outside the gene matches. Germline CDR1 WNHNN, CDR2 SYGVQD (reference sequence). CDR3 length equals 15 residues. CDR3 DNA sequence: TGCGCCAGCAGTCAGCGGGGGGCTAGCACAGATACGCAGTATTTT. Its protein is CASSQRGASTDTQYF.